This T cell receptor (beta chain) emerged from a study of CD8 T cells in Susac syndrome. With random hexamers, reverse transcription was performed on about 0.5 to 1 ug of RNA. A multiplex approach, immunoSEQ multiplex PCR, amplified TCR beta CDR3 across 54 Vbeta and 13 Jbeta. TCRdb called the immunoSEQ multiplex PCR reads again in MiXCR, with one record for every CDR3 protein. The data hold more than 95,000 distinct CDR3 sequences, with approximately 93% observed a single time. Germline CDR1 is KGHDR and CDR2 is SFDVKD. The junction had 9 bases not matched to a gene; V was cut back by 5 bases and J by 1 base. The CDR3 totals 17 residues.

The V call is TRBV24-1, the J call TRBJ2-4; 8 bases line up with TRBD1. The sequencing input was CD8+ T cells from PBMCs. The receptor comes from a human donor with multiple sclerosis. The CDR3 sequence is CATSATGQGKAKNIQYF. The CDR3, as DNA: TGTGCCACCAGTGCCACCGGACAGGGTAAGGCCAAAAACATTCAGTACTTC.